The 20 T cell receptor beta chains presented below share a single source sample, sequenced in a study of blood T cells in healthy people across ages. A sample-barcoded 5' primer and a J-beta primer mix were used in a second PCR of about 7 to 12 cycles. Via MiXCR, TCRdb re-called the 5' RACE reads, giving one row per CDR3 protein. The table lists 700,000 to 850,000 distinct CDR3 sequences, 50% to 65% of them singletons, with approximately 40% in the top ten. The sequencing input was blood. The receptors were gathered from a man older than 75 in good health.

The J gene is TRBJ2-4, the V gene TRBV29-1, with D possibly matching TRBD2 (6 bases). The CDR3 is 14 residues long. Germline V gives CDR1 SQVTM, CDR2 ANQGSEA. V was shortened by 4 bases and J by 3 bases, with 13 bases between the two germline ends. The CDR3 bases are TGCAGCGTTGCCCAGGGAGGAGACAAAAACATTCAGTACTTC. Encoded protein: CSVAQGGDKNIQYF.

This clonotype occurred a few times. A read error may produce the germline difference seen at one junction end. The V gene is TRBV29-1, the J gene TRBJ1-4; the match to TRBD1 covers 7 bases. Germline values: CDR1 SQVTM, CDR2 ANQGSEA. The CDR3 totals 14 residues. The CDR3 loop reads CSVTQGGPNEKLFF. CDR3 coding DNA: TGCAGCGTCACCCAGGGGGGTCCTAACGAAAAACTGTTTTTT.

The chain couples TRBV24-1 to TRBJ2-1, with D perhaps being TRBD1 or TRBD2 (5 bases each). The CDR3 sequence is 12 residues long. Germline V CDR1 and CDR2: KGHDR, SFDVKD. Trimming took 11 bases from V and 8 from J, leaving 15 bases between them. CDR3 sequence (DNA): TGTGCCAGCGGGCTCGACAGCGATGAGCAGTTCTTC. This translates into CASGLDSDEQFF.

The rearrangement joins TRBV7-6 to TRBJ2-5; 9 bases map to TRBD1. The length of the CDR3 is 14 residues. The V gene's germline CDR1 is SGHVS and CDR2 FNYEAQ. V shed 7 bases and J 0 bases; nucleotides not matched to a gene: 3. Here the CDR3 reads CASNDRGYQETQYF. CDR3 DNA: TGTGCCAGCAATGACAGGGGGTACCAAGAGACCCAGTACTTC.

This chain joins TRBV11-2 and TRBJ2-7, with D maybe TRBD2 (7 bases). The CDR3 loop spans 18 amino acids. V dropped 2 bases and J dropped 2 bases, with 22 bases sitting between them. Germline-derived CDR1 and CDR2 are SGHAT and FQNNGV. CDR3: CASSLTPHQRGGPYEQYF. The CDR3 DNA reads TGTGCCAGCAGCTTAACACCACACCAGAGGGGGGGGCCCTACGAGCAGTACTTC.

The CDR3 is CASSLGGDSSYNEQFF. CDR3 nucleotide sequence: TGCGCCAGCAGCTTGGGGGGGGACTCCTCCTACAATGAGCAGTTCTTC. V gene TRBV5-1 combines with J gene TRBJ2-1; tentatively, D is TRBD2 (6 bases). The CDR3 is 16 amino acids. Trimming took off 0 bases at V and 0 bases at J, with 10 bases between the two ends. The germline V gene encodes CDR1 SGHRS and CDR2 YFSETQ.

This rearrangement joins TRBV3-1 to TRBJ1-6, with D unclear. In germline, CDR1 is LGHDT, CDR2 YNNKEL (reference sequence). CDR3 size: 14 residues. Trimming took 0 bases from V and 5 from J, leaving 5 bases between them. Here the CDR3 DNA reads TGTGCCAGCAGCCAAGACCCCAATAATTCACCCCTCCACTTT. It is translated as CASSQDPNNSPLHF.

The V and J genes are TRBV4-1 and TRBJ2-1, with a tentative D call TRBD2 (6 bases). Judging by the DNA end, TRBJ2-7 fits better; the J call may be wrong. This CDR3 is built from 15 residues. Germline CDR1 and CDR2: MGHRA and YSYEKL. The CDR3 reads CASSGGVASYNEQYF. CDR3 bases: TGCGCCAGCAGCGGCGGGGTCGCCTCCTACAATGAGCAGTACTTC.

This clonotype was seen more than once but under ten times. V and J are TRBV27 and TRBJ2-3; possibly TRBD2 for D (5 bases). The CDR3 has 12 amino acids. Germline values: CDR1 MNHEY, CDR2 SMNVEV (reference sequence). Between the trimmed V and J ends, which lost 6 bases and 9 bases, there was a span of 13 bases. CDR3 residues: CASSLRGATQYF. The CDR3 nucleotides are TGTGCCAGCAGCCTACGGGGAGCCACGCAGTATTTT.

Ten or more counts support this clonotype. This chain links TRBV20-1 with TRBJ1-2; TRBD1 agrees at 9 bases. CDR3 length equals 13 residues. Germline-derived CDR1 and CDR2 are DFQATT and SNEGSKA (reference sequence). V dropped 2 bases and J dropped 8; count of bases not matched to a gene: 6. CDR3 in DNA: TGCAGTGCTAGACGAGGGACAGGGCTCGGCTACACCTTC. Translated: CSARRGTGLGYTF.

This clonotype was observed at least ten times. The rearrangement uses TRBV29-1 and TRBJ1-2; 8 nucleotides match TRBD1. The CDR3 covers 11 residues. Germline V CDR1 and CDR2: SQVTM, ANQGSEA. The CDR3 sequence: CRVGQADGYTF. CDR3 in DNA: TGCAGAGTGGGACAGGCGGATGGCTACACCTTC.

The chain links TRBV5-1 to TRBJ2-1; 8 positions match TRBD2. The CDR3 covers 15 residues. Unmatched junction bases numbered 8, after V lost 4 bases and J lost 5 bases. In germline, CDR1 is SGHRS, CDR2 YFSETQ. CDR3 region: CASSPSGSTHNEQFF. In nucleotides, the CDR3 is TGCGCCAGCAGCCCCAGCGGGAGTACCCACAATGAGCAGTTCTTC.

This chain links TRBV6-5 with TRBJ2-1; perhaps TRBD2 as D (6 bases). Looked up from germline, CDR1 is MNHEY and CDR2 is SVGAGI. The CDR3 has 13 residues. V was shortened by 6 bases and J by 2 bases, with 8 bases between the two germline ends. The DNA of the CDR3 is TGTGCCAGCAGGGAGGGACCCTACAATGAGCAGTTCTTC. Translation: CASREGPYNEQFF.

The chain is built from TRBV12-3 or TRBV12-4 and TRBJ2-4; no clear D gene. V lost 2 bases and J lost 9, with 14 bases in between. There are 14 residues in the CDR3. The CDR3 here is CASSLRGAKGIQYF. CDR3 nucleotides: TGTGCCAGCAGTTTACGAGGAGCCAAGGGCATTCAGTACTTC.

The chain carries TRBV5-1 and TRBJ2-7; D tentatively reads TRBD1 or TRBD2 (5 bases each). CDR3 length: 14 amino acids. Trimming cost V 4 bases and J 2 bases, with 13 bases left between them. The germline gives CDR1 SGHRS, CDR2 YFSETQ. In nucleotides, the CDR3 is TGCGCCAGCAGCGCGTCCGGGGCAACCTACGAGCAGTACTTC. Translated, it gives CASSASGATYEQYF.

The chain has TRBV12-5 and TRBJ2-1; a weak D match, TRBD1 (5 bases). Per germline, CDR1 LGHNT and CDR2 FRNRAP. Trimming left V 5 bases short and J 5 bases short, with 7 bases between. This CDR3 has 12 residues. The CDR3 DNA follows: TGTGCTAGTGGTCCCAGGGACAATGAGCAGTTCTTC. Protein: CASGPRDNEQFF.

Ten or more counts support this clonotype. The chain couples TRBV5-1 to TRBJ2-3; 10 bases match TRBD2. Germline V CDR1 and CDR2: SGHRS, YFSETQ. This CDR3 spans 17 amino acids. The ends lost 1 base at V and 4 bases at J; junction bases unmatched: 9. CDR3 protein: CASSLLPAGGSADTQYF. In DNA form, the CDR3 reads TGCGCCAGCAGCTTGTTACCAGCGGGAGGGTCGGCAGATACGCAGTATTTT.

There are a few counts of this clonotype. V and J are TRBV29-1 and TRBJ2-7, with a weak D call TRBD2 (5 bases). Trimming pared 3 bases from V and 3 bases from J, leaving 9 bases between. Germline V gene lookup returns CDR1 SQVTM and CDR2 ANQGSEA. CDR3 size: 12 residues. The CDR3 is CSVDYGLYEQYF. CDR3 in DNA: TGCAGCGTTGATTATGGACTCTACGAGCAGTACTTC.

The chain recombines TRBV12-3 or TRBV12-4 with TRBJ2-7; no clear D gene. CDR3 length equals 14 residues. V was clipped by 5 bases and J by 2 bases, with 13 bases between them. DNA for the CDR3: TGTGCCAGCAGTCGTTATGGACGAGCCTACGAGCAGTACTTC. Translation gives CASSRYGRAYEQYF.

The rearrangement uses TRBV3-1 and TRBJ2-5; a weak D match, TRBD2 (5 bases). Trimming removed 7 bases from V and 5 bases from J, with 20 bases in between. There are 15 residues in the CDR3. Germline CDR1 reads LGHDT; CDR2 reads YNNKEL (reference sequence). The CDR3 coding sequence is TGTGCCAGCATCCAGCTGGGGAGCCCCGAGGAGACCCAGTACTTC. It specifies CASIQLGSPEETQYF.